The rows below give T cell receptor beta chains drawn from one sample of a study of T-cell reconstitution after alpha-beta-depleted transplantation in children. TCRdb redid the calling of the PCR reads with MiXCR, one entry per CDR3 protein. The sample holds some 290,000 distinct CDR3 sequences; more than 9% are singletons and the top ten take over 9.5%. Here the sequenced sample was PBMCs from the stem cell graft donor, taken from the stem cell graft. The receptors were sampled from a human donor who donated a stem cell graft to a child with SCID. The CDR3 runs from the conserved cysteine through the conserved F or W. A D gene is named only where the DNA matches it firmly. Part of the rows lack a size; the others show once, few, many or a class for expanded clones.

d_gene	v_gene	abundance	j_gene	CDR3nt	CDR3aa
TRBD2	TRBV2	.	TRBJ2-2	TGTGCCAGCAGTGCCTTAGCGGGGTTTACCGGGGAGCTGTTTTTT	CASSALAGFTGELFF
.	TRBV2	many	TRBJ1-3	TGTGCCAGCGAGGAGTCTGGAAACACCATATATTTT	CASEESGNTIYF
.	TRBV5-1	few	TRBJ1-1	TGCGCCAGCAGCTTGGCGACCCACGGGACGAACACTGAAGCTTTCTTT	CASSLATHGTNTEAFF
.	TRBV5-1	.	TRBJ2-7	TGCGCCAGCAGGGCCGGGACCGGCTACGAGCAGTACTTC	CASRAGTGYEQYF
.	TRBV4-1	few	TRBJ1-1	TGCGCCAGCAGCCAAGAACGGGGGGCCGGCACTGAAGCTTTCTTT	CASSQERGAGTEAFF
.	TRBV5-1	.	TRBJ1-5	TGCGCCAGCAGCCCGGGCTGGCCCAATCAGCCCCAGCATTTT	CASSPGWPNQPQHF
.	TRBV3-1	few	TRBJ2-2	TGTGCCAGCAGCCATAACAGCCAAACGAACACCGGGGAGCTGTTTTTT	CASSHNSQTNTGELFF
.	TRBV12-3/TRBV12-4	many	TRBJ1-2	TGTGCCAGCAGGGCAACAGGGATCAACTATGGCTACACCTTC	CASRATGINYGYTF
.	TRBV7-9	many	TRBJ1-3	TGTGCCAGCACCACTTTAGGAAACACCATATATTTT	CASTTLGNTIYF
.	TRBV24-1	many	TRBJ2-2	TGTGCCACCAGCACTCGGGGTAGCGGTAACACCGGGGAGCTGTTTTTT	CATSTRGSGNTGELFF
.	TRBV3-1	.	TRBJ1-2	TGTGCCAGCAGCCAAGACCGGGACCCCCAGTTGAGAGGCTACACCTTC	CASSQDRDPQLRGYTF
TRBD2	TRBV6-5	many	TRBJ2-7	TGTGCCAGCAGTTATAGCGGGGCCTACGAGCAGTACTTC	CASSYSGAYEQYF
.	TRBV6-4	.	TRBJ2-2	TGTGCCAGCAGTACGCAAAGGAACACCGGGGAGCTGTTTTTT	CASSTQRNTGELFF
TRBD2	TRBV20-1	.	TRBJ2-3	TGCAGTGCTAGGCTAGCGGGGATGGGTACGCAGTATTTT	CSARLAGMGTQYF
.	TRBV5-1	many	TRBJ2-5	TGCGCCAGCAATCAACAAGAGACCCAGTACTTC	CASNQQETQYF
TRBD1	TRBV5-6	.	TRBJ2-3	TGTGCCAGCAGCTTGGGACCCGGACAGGGATTGTTATATACGCAGTATTTT	CASSLGPGQGLLYTQYF
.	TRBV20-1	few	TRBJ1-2	TGCAGTGCCGAAAAGGACAGCAGTGGCTACACCTTC	CSAEKDSSGYTF
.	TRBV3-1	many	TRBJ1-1	TGTGCCAGCAGCCGGACGGGCGGCCGCGTTGCTGAAGCTTTCTTT	CASSRTGGRVAEAFF
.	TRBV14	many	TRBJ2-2	TGTGCCAGCAGCCTAGGGGGGGCGTCCACCGGGGAGCTGTTTTTT	CASSLGGASTGELFF
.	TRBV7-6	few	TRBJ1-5	TGTGCCACCAGCCGGGACATAGATAGCAATCAGCCCCAGCATTTT	CATSRDIDSNQPQHF
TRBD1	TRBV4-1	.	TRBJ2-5	TGCGCCAGCAGCCAGGGGACAGGGTATAGAGAGACCCAGTACTTC	CASSQGTGYRETQYF
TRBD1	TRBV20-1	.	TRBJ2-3	TGCAGTGCTCCTACCGGGACAGGCACAGATACGCAGTATTTT	CSAPTGTGTDTQYF
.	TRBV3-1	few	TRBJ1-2	TGTGCCAGCAGCCAAGTGGGGGCCGGTGGCTACACCTTC	CASSQVGAGGYTF
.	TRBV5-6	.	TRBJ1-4	TGTGCCAGCAGCTTACCAGGGATGGAAAAACTGTTTTTT	CASSLPGMEKLFF
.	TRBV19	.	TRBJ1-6	TGTGCCAGTAAGACGGACAGCACCTATAATTCACCCCTCCACTTT	CASKTDSTYNSPLHF
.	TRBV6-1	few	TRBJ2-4	TGTGCCAGCAGTCGTTTGAGTACAGGGACTCCTCAGTACTTC	CASSRLSTGTPQYF
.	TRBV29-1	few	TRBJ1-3	TGCAGCGTTGGGAGCTCTGGAAACACCATATATTTT	CSVGSSGNTIYF
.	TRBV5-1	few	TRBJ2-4	TGCGCCAGCAGCTTGGCAGGGCCCCTAGACATTCAGTACTTC	CASSLAGPLDIQYF
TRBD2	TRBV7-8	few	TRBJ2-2	TGTGCCAGCAGCTTCTTAGGGACTAGCTCTTGGACCGGGGAGCTGTTTTTT	CASSFLGTSSWTGELFF
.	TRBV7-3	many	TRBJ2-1	TGTGCCAGCTCAGAGGCAGGGAACGGTGAGCAGTTCTTC	CASSEAGNGEQFF
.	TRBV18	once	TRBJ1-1	TGTGCCAGCTCACTGAGTAGAGATACTGAAGCTTTCTTT	CASSLSRDTEAFF
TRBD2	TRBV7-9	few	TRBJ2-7	TGTGCCAGCAGAAAAGACGGGGGGGCTTACGAGCAGTACTTC	CASRKDGGAYEQYF
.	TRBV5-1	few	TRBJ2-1	TGCGCCAGCAGCTTACTAGCTATGGATGAGCAGTTCTTC	CASSLLAMDEQFF
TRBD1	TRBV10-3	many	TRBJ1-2	TGTGCCATCAGTGAAAGGACAGGGGGTTATGGCTACACCTTC	CAISERTGGYGYTF
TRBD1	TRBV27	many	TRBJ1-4	TGTGCCAGCAGCCTTACGACAGGGGTTGGAGAAAAACTGTTTTTT	CASSLTTGVGEKLFF
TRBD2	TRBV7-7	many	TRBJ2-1	TGTGCCAGCAGCCTCGGGGGGGCTTCCTACAATGAGCAGTTCTTC	CASSLGGASYNEQFF
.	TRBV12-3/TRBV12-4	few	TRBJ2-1	TGTGCCAGCAGTCCCGACTATTACAATGAGCAGTTCTTC	CASSPDYYNEQFF
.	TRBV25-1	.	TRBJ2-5	TGTGCCAGCAGTGAATCTGGGGGAGAAGAGACCCAGTACTTC	CASSESGGEETQYF
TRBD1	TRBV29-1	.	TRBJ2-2	TGCAGCGTTGAACATGACGTCCAGGGGGACACCGGGGAGCTGTTTTTT	CSVEHDVQGDTGELFF
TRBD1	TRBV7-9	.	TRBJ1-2	TGTGCCAGCATCTCCGGGACAGGGGTGAAGTATGGCTACACCTTC	CASISGTGVKYGYTF
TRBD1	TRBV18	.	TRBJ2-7	TGTGCCAGCTCACCCCTGCCGGACAGGGTCCTCGAGCAGTACTTC	CASSPLPDRVLEQYF
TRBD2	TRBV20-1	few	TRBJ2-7	TGCAGTGCCCTGGCCCCTAGCGGGGAAAGCGAGCAGTACTTC	CSALAPSGESEQYF
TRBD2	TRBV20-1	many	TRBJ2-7	TGCAGTGCTAGAGCGGGGGGGAGCTCCAAGCAGTACTTC	CSARAGGSSKQYF
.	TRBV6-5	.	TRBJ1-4	TGTGCCAGCAGTTACGTGGACGGCGGGGGGGAAGTGTTTTTT	CASSYVDGGGEVFF
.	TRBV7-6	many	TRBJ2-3	TGTGCCAGCAGCTTAGACACAGGGATATCGGATACGCAGTATTTT	CASSLDTGISDTQYF
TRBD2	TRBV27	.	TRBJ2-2	TGTGCCAGCAGTTTACTAGCGGGGGCCTTCACCGGGGAGCTGTTTTTT	CASSLLAGAFTGELFF
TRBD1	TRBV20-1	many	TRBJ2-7	TGCAGTGCATTGGGACAGGGGAGTTACGAGCAGTACTTC	CSALGQGSYEQYF
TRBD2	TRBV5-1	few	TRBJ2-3	TGCGCCAGCAGCTTGGACCCTAGCGGGGGGTTGTTGGTGACGCAGTATTTT	CASSLDPSGGLLVTQYF
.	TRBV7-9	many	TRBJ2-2	TGTGCCAGCAGCGTCAGGGTCGCCGGGGAGCTGTTTTTT	CASSVRVAGELFF
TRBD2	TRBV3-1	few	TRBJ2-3	TGTGCCAGCAGCCAAGTTTTTTTTGCTAGCGGGGGGGCCGCAGATACGCAGTATTTT	CASSQVFFASGGAADTQYF
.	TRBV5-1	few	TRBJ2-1	TGCGCCAGCAGCCCCTCCAGGGGCTCCTACAATGAGCAGTTCTTC	CASSPSRGSYNEQFF
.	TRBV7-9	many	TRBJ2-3	TGTGCCAGCAGAGTTGCAGATACGCAGTATTTT	CASRVADTQYF